These 12 T cell receptor beta chains originate from one sample sequenced in a study of beta chain features in type 1 diabetes. The whole isolated RNA underwent reverse transcription, so sequencing captured expressed TCRB transcripts. Sequencing used immunoSEQ multiplex PCR; TCRdb keeps in-frame clones, though not all of them. The table has about 250,000 clones, roughly an eighth seen once; the top ten hold 0.026%. The sample comprised naive CD4+ T cells from blood. These TCRs come from a woman in her 40s in good health.

Comments on this clone: The sample carries other DNA sequences with the same CDR3. V gene TRBV4-3 combines with J gene TRBJ1-2; 7 bases agree with TRBD1. V gave up 3 bases and J gave up 2 bases; unmatched junction bases: 0. CDR1 and CDR2 (germline): LGHNA, YSLEER. The CDR3 runs to 13 residues. The CDR3 DNA follows: TGCGCCAGCAGCCAGGGACAGAACTATGGCTACACCTTC. This codes for CASSQGQNYGYTF.

J is TRBJ2-7 and V is TRBV6-6, with TRBD1 identical over 7 bases. J gave up 6 bases and V 7 bases, and 9 bases lay outside the gene matches. The CDR3 length is 13 residues. From germline, CDR1 is MNHNY and CDR2 SVGAGI (reference sequence). The CDR3: CASNRQGNGEQYF. The CDR3 nucleotides are TGTGCCAGCAACAGACAGGGAAATGGCGAGCAGTACTTC.

This clone was picked up a small number of times. The V call is TRBV6-5, the J call TRBJ1-6; D perhaps matches TRBD1 (6 bases). The CDR3 consists of 16 residues. In germline, CDR1 is MNHEY, CDR2 SVGAGI. The V end was cut by 2 bases, the J end by 9 bases, with 17 bases between. CDR3 in DNA: TGTGCCAGCAGTTACGATGGGGGCGGGAGAGGTTCACCCCTCCACTTT. Translating gives CASSYDGGGRGSPLHF.

This clone was seen many times. J is TRBJ2-5 and V is TRBV18, with D perhaps TRBD1 (5 bases). Trimming pared 1 base from V and 2 bases from J, leaving 8 bases between. There are 14 residues in the CDR3. Germline V gene data show CDR1 as KGHSH and CDR2 as LQKENI. The CDR3 DNA is TGTGCCAGCTCACCACTGACAGCTCAAGAGACCCAGTACTTC. Its translation is CASSPLTAQETQYF. Drawing the rest from reference TRBV18 and TRBJ2-5, the complete variable domain is NAGVMQNPRHLVRRRGQEARLRCSPMKGHSHVYWYRQLPEEGLKFMVYLQKENIIDESGMPKERFSAEFPKEGPSILRIQQVVRGDSAAYFCASSPLTAQETQYFGPGTRLLVL.

This chain uses TRBV5-1 with TRBJ2-3; TRBD1 might be the D (6 bases). The ends were cut back, 8 bases at V and 0 bases at J, with 13 bases in the middle. The CDR3 spans 14 residues. Germline values: CDR1 SGHRS, CDR2 YFSETQ. CDR3 in DNA: TGCGCCAGTCGAGGACAGACTAGCACAGATACGCAGTATTTT. This gives the protein CASRGQTSTDTQYF.

In its sample, this clone was seen a few times. The rearrangement joins TRBV6-6 to TRBJ2-3; TRBD2 matches 10 bases. V trimming: 4 bases; J trimming: 1 base; junction bases outside the gene matches: 5. CDR3 length: 16 amino acids. The V gene's germline CDR1 is MNHNY and CDR2 SVGAGI (reference sequence). The DNA for the CDR3 is TGTGCCAGCAGTTCCCCAGCGGGGGGGCGCACAGATACGCAGTATTTT. It is translated as CASSSPAGGRTDTQYF.

Ten or more counts support this clone. The chain carries TRBV29-1 and TRBJ2-1, with D maybe TRBD2 (7 bases). The length of the CDR3 is 12 residues. CDR1 is SQVTM, CDR2 ANQGSEA, per germline. Trimming removed 4 bases from V and 6 bases from J, with 10 bases in between. This CDR3 reads CSVVGGLNEQFF. CDR3 DNA sequence: TGCAGCGTTGTGGGGGGGCTCAATGAGCAGTTCTTC.

This clone was observed a handful of times. This chain uses TRBV11-2 with TRBJ1-1, with 7 positions matching TRBD1. V shed 4 bases, J shed 4 bases, and the junction held 3 bases outside the gene matches. Germline V gene sequence: CDR1 SGHAT, CDR2 FQNNGV. This CDR3 spans 13 amino acids. DNA for the CDR3: TGTGCCAGCAGCTACCGGGACAGCACTGAAGCTTTCTTT. Residues: CASSYRDSTEAFF.

V gene TRBV9 combines with J gene TRBJ2-3; 8 bases fit TRBD2. Germline trimming cut 3 bases from V and 6 bases from J; bases unmatched to any gene: 9. Germline-derived CDR1 and CDR2 are SGDLS and YYNGEE. CDR3 length: 15 amino acids. The CDR3 loop reads CASSGGGRRGDTQYF. The CDR3 DNA is TGTGCCAGCAGCGGCGGGGGGCGGAGAGGGGATACGCAGTATTTT.

This clone turned up a few times. The rearrangement links TRBV4-2 to TRBJ1-2, with 9 bases identical to TRBD1. V was pared by 1 base and J by 2 bases, with 8 bases of the junction left unmatched. The germline gives CDR1 LGHNA, CDR2 YNFKEQ. CDR3 size: 17 residues. CDR3 in amino acids: CASSQAQGASWNYGYTF. The CDR3, as DNA: TGTGCCAGCAGCCAAGCACAGGGGGCGAGTTGGAACTATGGCTACACCTTC.

The V gene is TRBV18, the J gene TRBJ2-1, with 12 nucleotides matching TRBD2. The CDR3 is made up of 15 amino acids. The trim removed 0 bases at V and 14 bases at J, leaving 8 bases unmatched. Germline assignment: CDR1 KGHSH and CDR2 LQKENI. This CDR3 reads CASSPPRTSGVAEFF. CDR3 nucleotide sequence: TGTGCCAGCTCACCACCGCGGACTAGCGGGGTAGCAGAGTTCTTC.

The gene calls are TRBV7-9 and TRBJ1-3; D perhaps matches TRBD1 (5 bases). Germline V gene data show CDR1 as SEHNR and CDR2 as FQNEAQ (reference sequence). The germline V and J ends were trimmed by 5 bases and 4 bases, with 12 bases remaining between them. The CDR3 length is 14 residues. The CDR3 coding sequence is TGTGCCAGCAGCCCAACAGGTTCGGGAAACACCATATATTTT. Translated, it gives CASSPTGSGNTIYF.